The 15 T cell receptor beta chains below all came from one sample that was sequenced in a study of brain T cells in children with intractable seizures. Profiled with immunoSEQ multiplex PCR; TCRdb holds only in-frame clones, not every one. This sample yields some 41,000 clones, of which 90% are seen a single time; roughly 6.5% belongs to the top ten. The sequences come from peripheral blood, collected at surgery. These TCRs come from a girl aged 2 to 9 with tuberous sclerosis and intractable seizures.

The chain carries TRBV6-5 and TRBJ1-6, with a weak D call TRBD1 (5 bases). CDR3 size: 15 residues. Trimming removed 5 bases from V and 5 bases from J, with 13 bases in between. Germline V CDR1 and CDR2: MNHEY, SVGAGI. The CDR3 reads CASSPRDFNNSPLHF. The CDR3 nucleotides read TGTGCCAGCAGTCCCCGGGACTTTAATAATTCACCCCTCCACTTT.

V is TRBV5-1 and J is TRBJ2-7; TRBD1 matches 8 bases. With 4 bases clipped from V and 2 bases from J, the junction kept 8 bases outside the gene matches. CDR1 and CDR2 (germline): SGHRS, YFSETQ. The CDR3 runs 15 residues. The CDR3 DNA reads as TGCGCCAGCAGCCCAGACAGGGGAAGTCCCTACGAGCAGTACGTC. Its translation is CASSPDRGSPYEQYV.

The chain has TRBV2 and TRBJ1-2; D is ambiguous. The CDR3 consists of 13 residues. Germline V gives CDR1 SNHLY, CDR2 FYNNEI. Trimming shortened V by 2 bases and J by 8 bases, and 12 bases separated the two germline ends. The CDR3, as DNA: TGTGCCAGCAGTGAACTGGAGTATGCAGGCTACACCTTC. Translating gives CASSELEYAGYTF.

The chain has TRBV7-8 and TRBJ2-7; 11 bases align to TRBD2. V shed 0 bases and J 4 bases; nucleotides not matched to a gene: 5. The length of the CDR3 is 16 residues. Germline V gives CDR1 SGHVS, CDR2 FQNEAQ. CDR3: CASSLAVAGGYYEQYV. The DNA for the CDR3 is TGTGCCAGCAGCTTAGCAGTAGCGGGGGGGTATTACGAGCAGTACGTC.

The V call is TRBV4-2, the J call TRBJ1-1; 10 positions agree with TRBD1. Germline loops: CDR1 LGHNA, CDR2 YNFKEQ. Unmatched junction bases numbered 3, after V lost 3 bases and J lost 5 bases. This CDR3 has 14 amino acids. DNA of the CDR3: TGTGCCAGCAGCCAGCGACAGGGGGCGACTGAAGCTTTCTTT. Its protein is CASSQRQGATEAFF.

The gene calls are TRBV3-1 (or the pseudogene TRBV3-2) and TRBJ1-2, with a tentative D call TRBD1 (5 bases). Deletions cut 5 bases from V and 8 bases from J, with 18 bases between. This CDR3 has 14 residues. Germline CDR1 LGHDT, CDR2 YNNKEL (reference sequence). The CDR3 here is CASSDPRVTRGYTF. The CDR3 DNA follows: TGTGCCAGCAGCGACCCCAGGGTGACGAGGGGCTACACCTTC.

The chain has TRBV25-1 and TRBJ1-4, with 7 positions matching TRBD1. The V and J ends lost 9 bases and 5 bases, in that order; junction bases with no gene match: 15. This CDR3 has 16 residues. Germline V gene sequence: CDR1 MGHDK, CDR2 SYGVNS. The CDR3 protein is CASGFGAGGLNEKLFF. In DNA, the CDR3 is TGTGCCAGTGGGTTTGGGGCAGGGGGGTTGAATGAAAAACTGTTTTTT.

This chain links TRBV7-2 with TRBJ1-2; 7 bases agree with TRBD1. CDR1 is SGHTA and CDR2 is FQGNSA in the germline V gene. V trimming: 5 bases; J trimming: 4 bases; junction bases outside the gene matches: 7. The CDR3 runs 14 residues. CDR3 sequence (DNA): TGTGCCAGCAGCCCACAGACAGGGCCCTATGGCTACACCTTC. Protein: CASSPQTGPYGYTF.

This clone appeared once. The chain carries TRBV11-2 and TRBJ2-7; TRBD1 or TRBD2 may be the D gene (5 bases each). The CDR3 is made up of 15 amino acids. V lost 5 bases to trimming and J lost 5 bases, with 19 bases between them. Per the germline V gene, CDR1 is SGHAT and CDR2 is FQNNGV. The CDR3 sequence is CASSDPLGVLHEQYV. The CDR3 coding sequence is TGTGCCAGCAGCGACCCCCTGGGGGTACTCCACGAGCAGTACGTC.

The rearrangement links TRBV19 to TRBJ1-1, with 7 bases aligning to TRBD1. Germline V gene sequence: CDR1 LNHDA, CDR2 SQIVND (reference sequence). This CDR3 is built from 14 residues. Trimming removed 3 bases from V and 4 bases from J; junction bases left unmatched: 5. The DNA of the CDR3 is TGTGCCAGTAGTATGACAGGGAGGGTCACTGAAGCTTTCTTT. Amino acids: CASSMTGRVTEAFF.

This clone turned up a few times. This chain uses TRBV30 with TRBJ2-1; D is perhaps TRBD2 (5 bases). Germline loops: CDR1 GTSNPN, CDR2 SVGIG (reference sequence). V was pared by 0 bases and J by 3 bases, with 12 bases between. This CDR3 spans 15 amino acids. In DNA, the CDR3 is TGTGCCTGGAGTGTACAACTAGTTGGCTACAATGAGCAGTTCTTC. Translating gives CAWSVQLVGYNEQFF.

This rearrangement joins TRBV5-6 to TRBJ2-2; TRBD1 agrees at 11 bases. The CDR3 contains 16 residues. Germline values: CDR1 SGHDT, CDR2 YYEEEE. Trimming at V came to 5 bases and at J to 5 bases, leaving 8 bases not matched to a gene. In DNA form, the CDR3 reads TGTGCCAGCAGGTCCCGGGACAGGGGGTTTACCGGGGAGCTGTTTTTT. This sequence encodes CASRSRDRGFTGELFF.

This clone occurred a few times. The chain has TRBV5-1 and TRBJ1-6; 7 bases agree with TRBD1. The CDR3 consists of 13 residues. The V gene's germline CDR1 is SGHRS and CDR2 YFSETQ. The V and J ends lost 7 bases and 9 bases, in that order; junction bases with no gene match: 7. For the CDR3, the DNA is TGCGCCAGCGGGACAGCTCCTGGTTCACCCCTCCACTTT. Its translation: CASGTAPGSPLHF.

The rearrangement joins TRBV18 to TRBJ1-1, with 7 bases that match TRBD1. The CDR3 is made up of 15 amino acids. Trimming at V came to 3 bases and at J to 5 bases, leaving 9 bases not matched to a gene. Germline lookup yields CDR1 KGHSH and CDR2 LQKENI. CDR3 in DNA: TGTGCCAGCTCACCCATAACAGGGGAGGGAACTGAAGCTTTCTTT. The encoded protein is CASSPITGEGTEAFF.

The chain recombines TRBV24-1 with TRBJ2-3; D may be TRBD1 (5 bases). Looked up from germline, CDR1 is KGHDR and CDR2 is SFDVKD. Trimming took 0 bases from V and 0 from J, leaving 6 bases between them. The CDR3 has 15 residues. In nucleotides, the CDR3 is TGTGCCACCAGTGATTTGGACAGTAGCACAGATACGCAGTATTTT. This encodes CATSDLDSSTDTQYF.